One sample yielded the 22 T cell receptor beta chains listed below, sequenced in a study of breast tumors, draining lymph nodes, adjacent tissues. Axillary draining lymph nodes of breast cancer patients supplied the node samples. Each CDR3 protein gets one entry after TCRdb re-called the multiplex PCR reads with MiXCR. This sample carries under 300,000 distinct CDR3 sequences, about 34% of them seen once, and the ten largest clones take approximately 3.5%. The sequenced sample consisted of axillary lymph node tissue. Source of these receptors: a female donor with breast cancer. Some clones in this sample may be carry-over from other donors' samples.

The CDR3 DNA is TGTGCCAGCAGCATGAAGACAGGGCAAGAGACCCAGTACTTC. Its protein is CASSMKTGQETQYF. V is TRBV5-4 and J is TRBJ2-5, with TRBD1 matching 7 bases. Germline-derived CDR1 and CDR2 are SGHNT and YYREEE (reference sequence). This CDR3 is built from 14 residues. V dropped 4 bases and J dropped 2; count of bases not matched to a gene: 5.

This clonotype appeared many times. The chain joins TRBV7-9 to TRBJ2-1, with 9 positions matching TRBD2. V dropped 5 bases and J dropped 4; count of bases not matched to a gene: 6. CDR3 length equals 15 residues. Looked up from germline, CDR1 is SEHNR and CDR2 is FQNEAQ (reference sequence). For the CDR3, the DNA is TGTGCCAGCAGCCTAGGACTAGCGCCATACAATGAGCAGTTCTTC. Translated, it gives CASSLGLAPYNEQFF. The variable domain in full, with the rest retrieved from reference TRBV7-9 and TRBJ2-1, is DTGVSQNPRHKITKRGQNVTFRCDPISEHNRLYWYRQTLGQGPEFLTYFQNEAQLEKSRLLSDRFSAERPKGSFSTLEIQRTEQGDSAMYLCASSLGLAPYNEQFFGPGTRLTVL.

This clonotype was seen many times. This chain links TRBV29-1 with TRBJ2-2, with D tentatively TRBD1 (5 bases). The CDR3 spans 13 residues. Trimming left V 4 bases short and J 0 bases short, with 6 bases between. Germline V lookup: CDR1 SQVTM, CDR2 ANQGSEA. The CDR3 nucleotides are TGCAGCGTTGGACAGCCGAACACCGGGGAGCTGTTTTTT. It yields the protein CSVGQPNTGELFF.

This clonotype was seen many times. The chain recombines TRBV19 with TRBJ1-4; 9 bases fit TRBD1. The V and J ends lost 7 bases and 5 bases, in that order; junction bases with no gene match: 5. CDR3 size: 14 residues. Germline V gene sequence: CDR1 LNHDA, CDR2 SQIVND (reference sequence). The DNA of the CDR3 is TGTGCCAGTACCTACGGGACAGGGAATGAAAAACTGTTTTTT. This sequence encodes CASTYGTGNEKLFF.

This clonotype has just a few counts. The rearrangement joins TRBV6-2 or TRBV6-3 to TRBJ1-5; 8 nucleotides agree with TRBD1. The CDR3 is made up of 15 amino acids. The germline V gene has CDR1 MNHEY and CDR2 SVGEGT. The V segment lost 6 bases and the J segment 6 bases; nucleotides outside the gene matches: 10. The CDR3 DNA follows: TGTGCCAGCAGAGAAACCTCGGACAGGGTTCAGCCCCAGCATTTT. The encoded protein is CASRETSDRVQPQHF.

This clonotype was seen many times. This chain joins TRBV20-1 and TRBJ2-7; 14 nucleotides match TRBD2. The CDR3 is 13 residues long. V was clipped by 5 bases and J by 5 bases; unmatched bases: 2. In germline, CDR1 is DFQATT, CDR2 SNEGSKA (reference sequence). The CDR3 region has the DNA TGCAGTGCTGGGACTAGCGGGAGCCACGAGCAGTACTTC. Amino acids: CSAGTSGSHEQYF.

This clonotype was counted ten times or more. This chain connects TRBV18 to TRBJ2-7; D remains unclear. Per germline, CDR1 KGHSH and CDR2 LQKENI. Trimming took off 3 bases at V and 5 bases at J, with 17 bases between the two ends. The CDR3 consists of 15 residues. The CDR3 sequence is CASSPLLTAGDEQYF. The CDR3 DNA sequence: TGTGCCAGCTCACCCCTCTTGACCGCCGGTGACGAGCAGTACTTC. The full variable domain, completed using reference TRBV18 and TRBJ2-7, is NAGVMQNPRHLVRRRGQEARLRCSPMKGHSHVYWYRQLPEEGLKFMVYLQKENIIDESGMPKERFSAEFPKEGPSILRIQQVVRGDSAAYFCASSPLLTAGDEQYFGPGTRLTVT.

This clonotype was detected only a few times. A much larger clone lies one base from this, so it may be a read error. This chain links TRBV7-9 with TRBJ1-2; 7 nucleotides match TRBD1. The CDR3 spans 15 residues. Germline V gives CDR1 SEHNR, CDR2 FQNEAQ (reference sequence). The chain's CDR3 is CANSSRTGYDYGYTF. The CDR3 DNA sequence: TGTGCCAACAGCTCAAGGACAGGATATGACTATGGCTACACCTTC.

The chain uses TRBV20-1 and TRBJ2-3; TRBD1 is a possible D gene (6 bases). The CDR3 spans 12 residues. CDR1 DFQATT and CDR2 SNEGSKA come from the germline V gene (reference sequence). With 6 bases removed from V and 5 bases from J, the gap between germline ends came to 12 bases. Written as DNA, the CDR3 is TGCAGTGCGTCCACAGGGAAAGATACGCAGTATTTT. This encodes CSASTGKDTQYF.

About this clonotype: This could be a read error, since a much larger clone is one nucleotide away. The chain employs TRBV7-2 and TRBJ2-5; TRBD2 matches at 13 bases. Germline CDR1 and CDR2: SGHTA and FQGNSA. This CDR3 contains 15 residues. The CDR3 region is CASSRTSGGPQTQHF. The CDR3 DNA sequence: TGTGCCAGCAGCCGGACTAGCGGGGGACCTCAGACCCAGCACTTC.

In its sample, this clonotype was seen a few times. Being one base from a much bigger clone, this may be a read error. The genes are TRBV7-6 and TRBJ2-7; 8 bases align to TRBD2. Germline V gives CDR1 SGHVS, CDR2 FNYEAQ. This CDR3 contains 15 residues. The CDR3 DNA follows: TGTGCCAGCAGCTTGGGAGCGGGAGATTCCTACGAGCAGCACTTC. Translation gives CASSLGAGDSYEQHF.

V is TRBV4-2 and J is TRBJ1-1, with TRBD1 matching over 9 bases. The germline CDR1 and CDR2 sequences are LGHNA and YNFKEQ. The V segment lost 3 bases and the J segment 5 bases; nucleotides outside the gene matches: 1. CDR3 size: 13 residues. CDR3 loop: CASSQGTGTEAFF. CDR3 bases: TGTGCCAGCAGCCAGGGGACAGGGACTGAAGCTTTCTTT.

As for this clonotype: A read error may account for a junction end that differs from germline. The V and J genes are TRBV6-4 and TRBJ2-1, with D possibly called TRBD1 or TRBD2 (5 bases each). The CDR3 sequence is 14 residues long. In germline, CDR1 is MRHNA, CDR2 SNTAGT. The CDR3 nucleotides read TGTGCCAGCAGTCACTCGTCGTCGGTGGGACCGAAGTTCTTC. It is translated as CASSHSSSVGPKFF.

This clonotype was picked up many times. V usage is TRBV6-5 and J usage is TRBJ1-2, with 8 bases that match TRBD1. Losses at the gene ends were 5 bases for V and 8 bases for J; bases not matched to a gene: 4. CDR3 length equals 12 residues. From germline, CDR1 is MNHEY and CDR2 SVGAGI. The CDR3 sequence: CASSTTGVGYTF. In nucleotides, the CDR3 is TGTGCCAGCAGTACGACAGGGGTGGGCTACACCTTC.

The chain uses TRBV30 and TRBJ1-3; D not resolved. There are 13 residues in the CDR3. Trimming took off 0 bases at V and 0 bases at J, with 3 bases between the two ends. The germline V gene encodes CDR1 GTSNPN and CDR2 SVGIG (reference sequence). The CDR3 DNA reads as TGTGCCTGGAGTGTAAGCTCTGGAAACACCATATATTTT. As protein: CAWSVSSGNTIYF.

Ten or more counts support this clonotype. The V and J genes are TRBV11-2 and TRBJ1-5; 11 nucleotides align to TRBD1. V trimming: 3 bases; J trimming: 4 bases; junction bases outside the gene matches: 8. Germline loops: CDR1 SGHAT, CDR2 FQNNGV. The CDR3 sequence is 17 residues long. The chain's CDR3 is CASSLVDRGQRNQPQHF. The CDR3 DNA follows: TGTGCCAGCAGCTTGGTGGACAGGGGGCAAAGGAATCAGCCCCAGCATTTT.

This clonotype has more than one count but fewer than ten. The chain carries TRBV19 and TRBJ2-2, with D possibly TRBD1 on 5 matching bases. Trimming took 10 bases from V and 4 from J, leaving 16 bases between them. Germline CDR1 is LNHDA and CDR2 is SQIVND (reference sequence). The CDR3 loop spans 14 amino acids. DNA of the CDR3: TGTGCCATTGGTGACAGAACCCTCACCGGGGAGCTGTTTTTT. Translated, it gives CAIGDRTLTGELFF.

With respect to this clonotype: One junction end does not reproduce the germline sequence, and a read error may be involved. The CDR3 protein is CVSSLTQKWDTEAFF. For the CDR3, the DNA is TGTGTCAGCAGCTTAACCCAAAAATGGGACACTGAAGCTTTCTTT. The chain couples TRBV7-9 to TRBJ1-1; D remains ambiguous. The germline V gene encodes CDR1 SEHNR and CDR2 FQNEAQ (reference sequence). This CDR3 has 15 residues. Full variable domain (remainder filled in from reference TRBV7-9 and TRBJ1-1): DTGVSQNPRHKITKRGQNVTFRCDPISEHNRLYWYRQTLGQGPEFLTYFQNEAQLEKSRLLSDRFSAERPKGSFSTLEIQRTEQGDSAMYLCVSSLTQKWDTEAFFGQGTRLTVV.

This chain uses TRBV27 with TRBJ1-5, with 7 bases fitting TRBD1. The V gene end was trimmed by 5 bases and the J gene end by 2 bases; junction bases not matched to a gene: 9. There are 16 residues in the CDR3. In germline, CDR1 is MNHEY, CDR2 SMNVEV (reference sequence). The CDR3 DNA is TGTGCCAGCAGTCCCCTCGACAGGGCCCGCAATCAGCCCCAGCATTTT. Translating gives CASSPLDRARNQPQHF.

The CDR3 DNA reads as TGCAGTGCTAGAACCGCTGGGGCCAACGTCCTGACTTTC. Translating gives CSARTAGANVLTF. The genes are TRBV20-1 and TRBJ2-6; D unclear. Trimming stripped 2 bases from V and 2 bases from J, with 4 bases between. Germline CDR1 is DFQATT and CDR2 is SNEGSKA (reference sequence). This CDR3 contains 13 residues.

V usage is TRBV20-1 and J usage is TRBJ2-7, with TRBD2 identical over 7 bases. This CDR3 spans 12 amino acids. V was pared by 5 bases and J by 4 bases, with 5 bases of the junction left unmatched. CDR1 and CDR2 (germline): DFQATT, SNEGSKA (reference sequence). The CDR3 nucleotides are TGCAGTGCTCTCTGGGGGGGGTACGAGCAGTACTTC. The encoded protein is CSALWGGYEQYF.

In its sample, this clonotype was seen many times. The chain employs TRBV5-1 and TRBJ2-7, with TRBD2 matching over 10 bases. This CDR3 is 17 amino acids long. V was clipped by 5 bases and J by 7 bases; unmatched bases: 18. CDR1 SGHRS and CDR2 YFSETQ come from the germline V gene. The CDR3 region is CASRPTIRTSGTGEQYF. The DNA of the CDR3 is TGCGCCAGCAGGCCGACGATTCGGACTAGCGGAACTGGGGAGCAGTACTTC.